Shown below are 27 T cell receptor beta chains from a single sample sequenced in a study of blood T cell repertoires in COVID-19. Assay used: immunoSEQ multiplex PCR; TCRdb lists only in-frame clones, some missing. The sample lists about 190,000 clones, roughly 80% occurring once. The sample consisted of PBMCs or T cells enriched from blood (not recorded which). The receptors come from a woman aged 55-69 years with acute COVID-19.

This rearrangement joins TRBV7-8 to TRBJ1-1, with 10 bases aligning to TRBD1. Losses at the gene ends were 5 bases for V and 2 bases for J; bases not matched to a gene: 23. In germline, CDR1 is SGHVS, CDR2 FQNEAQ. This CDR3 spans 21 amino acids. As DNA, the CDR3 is TGTGCCAGCAGCCTCAGCGGACAGGGGGGGTTACTTGGAGGAATAAACACTGAAGCTTTCTTT. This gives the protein CASSLSGQGGLLGGINTEAFF. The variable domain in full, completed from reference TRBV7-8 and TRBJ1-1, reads GAGVSQSPRYKVAKRGQDVALRCDPISGHVSLFWYQQALGQGPEFLTYFQNEAQLDKSGLPSDRFFAERPEGSVSTLKIQRTQQEDSAVYLCASSLSGQGGLLGGINTEAFFGQGTRLTVV.

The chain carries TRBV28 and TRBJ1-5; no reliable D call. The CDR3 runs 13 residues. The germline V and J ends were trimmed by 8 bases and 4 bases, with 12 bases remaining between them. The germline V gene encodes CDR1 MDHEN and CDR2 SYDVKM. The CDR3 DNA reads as TGTGCCAGCTCGTCTGGACTGAATCAGCCCCAGCATTTT. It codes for CASSSGLNQPQHF.

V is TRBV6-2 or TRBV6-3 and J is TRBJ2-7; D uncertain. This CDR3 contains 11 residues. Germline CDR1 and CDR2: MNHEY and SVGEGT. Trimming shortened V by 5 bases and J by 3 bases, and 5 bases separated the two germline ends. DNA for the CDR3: TGTGCCAGCAGTATCGGCTACGAGCAGTACGTC. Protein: CASSIGYEQYV.

This CDR3 reads CASSHGQGAEKLFF. For the CDR3, the DNA is TGCGCCAGCAGCCATGGCCAGGGGGCAGAAAAACTGTTTTTT. The V and J genes are TRBV4-3 and TRBJ1-4; 8 positions agree with TRBD1. The length of the CDR3 is 14 residues. J lost 8 bases, V lost 3 bases, and 5 bases had no gene match. Germline CDR1 and CDR2: LGHNA and YSLEER.

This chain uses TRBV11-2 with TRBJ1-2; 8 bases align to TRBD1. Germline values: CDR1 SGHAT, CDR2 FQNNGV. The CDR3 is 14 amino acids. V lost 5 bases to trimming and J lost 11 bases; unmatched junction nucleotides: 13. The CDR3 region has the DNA TGTGCCAGCAGCCCAGGACAGGGAACGAATCTTTACACCTTC. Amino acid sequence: CASSPGQGTNLYTF.

In DNA form, the CDR3 reads TGTGCCTGGCGGGGGGGGCGGACTGAAGCTTTCTTT. It is translated as CAWRGGRTEAFF. The chain links TRBV30 to TRBJ1-1, with D possibly TRBD1 on 6 matching bases. In germline, CDR1 is GTSNPN, CDR2 SVGIG (reference sequence). The CDR3 length is 12 residues. V gave up 5 bases and J gave up 5 bases, with 12 bases separating them.

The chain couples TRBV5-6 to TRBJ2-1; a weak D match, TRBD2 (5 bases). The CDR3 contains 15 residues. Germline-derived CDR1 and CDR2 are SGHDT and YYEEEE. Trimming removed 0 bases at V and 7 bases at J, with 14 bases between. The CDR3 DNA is TGTGCCAGCAGCTTGGGCCTAGCAGTTTTTAATGAGCAGTTCTTC. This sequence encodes CASSLGLAVFNEQFF.

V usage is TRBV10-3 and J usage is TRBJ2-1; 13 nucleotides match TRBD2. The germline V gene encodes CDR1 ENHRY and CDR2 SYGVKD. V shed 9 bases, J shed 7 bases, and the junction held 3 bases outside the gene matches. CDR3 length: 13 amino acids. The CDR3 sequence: CAIGLAGANEQFF. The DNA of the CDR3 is TGTGCCATTGGACTAGCGGGAGCAAATGAGCAGTTCTTC.

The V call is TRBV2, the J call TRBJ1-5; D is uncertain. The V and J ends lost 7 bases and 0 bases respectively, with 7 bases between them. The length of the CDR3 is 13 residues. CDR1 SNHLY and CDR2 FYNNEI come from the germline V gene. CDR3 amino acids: CASNRDSNQPQHF. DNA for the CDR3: TGTGCCAGCAACAGAGATAGCAATCAGCCCCAGCATTTT.

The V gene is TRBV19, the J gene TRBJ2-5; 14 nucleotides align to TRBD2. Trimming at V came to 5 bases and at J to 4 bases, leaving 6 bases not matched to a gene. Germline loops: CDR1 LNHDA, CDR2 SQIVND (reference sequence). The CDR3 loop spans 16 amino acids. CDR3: CASSGTSGSSGETQYF. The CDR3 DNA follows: TGTGCCAGTAGTGGGACTAGCGGGAGCTCGGGAGAGACCCAGTACTTC.

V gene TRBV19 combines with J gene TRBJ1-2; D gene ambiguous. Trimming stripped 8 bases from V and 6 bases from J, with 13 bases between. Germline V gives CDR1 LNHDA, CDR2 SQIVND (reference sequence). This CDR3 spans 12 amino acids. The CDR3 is CASLTREHGYTF. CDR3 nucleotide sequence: TGTGCCAGTCTTACACGGGAGCATGGCTACACCTTC.

The CDR3 DNA follows: TGTGCCAGCAGGGCCTCCAGCGGGGGGGGGAGCAGCGGGGAGCTGTTTTTT. This sequence encodes CASRASSGGGSSGELFF. The chain combines TRBV2 with TRBJ2-2, with 10 positions matching TRBD2. The CDR3 totals 17 residues. The V gene end was trimmed by 6 bases and the J gene end by 7 bases; junction bases not matched to a gene: 14. Per the germline V gene, CDR1 is SNHLY and CDR2 is FYNNEI.

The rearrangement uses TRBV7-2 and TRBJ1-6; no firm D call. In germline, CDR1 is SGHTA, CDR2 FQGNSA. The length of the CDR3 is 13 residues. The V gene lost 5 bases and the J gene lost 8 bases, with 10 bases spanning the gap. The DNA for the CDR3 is TGTGCCAGCAGCCCTAATTCCGATTCACCCCTCCACTTT. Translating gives CASSPNSDSPLHF.

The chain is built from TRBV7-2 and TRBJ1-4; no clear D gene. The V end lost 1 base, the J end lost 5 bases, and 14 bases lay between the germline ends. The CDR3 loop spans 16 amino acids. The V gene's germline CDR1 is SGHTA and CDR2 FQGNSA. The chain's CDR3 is CASSLDGRPPNEKLFF. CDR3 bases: TGTGCCAGCAGCTTAGATGGCAGGCCTCCAAATGAAAAACTGTTTTTT.

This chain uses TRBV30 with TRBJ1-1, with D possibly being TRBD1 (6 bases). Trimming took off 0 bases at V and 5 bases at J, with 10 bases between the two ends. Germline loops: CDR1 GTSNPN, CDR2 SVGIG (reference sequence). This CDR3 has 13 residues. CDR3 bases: TGTGCCTGGAGTGTACAGGGTTATACTGAAGCTTTCTTT. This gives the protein CAWSVQGYTEAFF.

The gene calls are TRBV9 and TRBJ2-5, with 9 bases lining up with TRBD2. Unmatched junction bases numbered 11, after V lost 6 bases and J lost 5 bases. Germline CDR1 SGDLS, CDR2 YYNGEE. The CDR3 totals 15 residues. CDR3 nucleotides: TGTGCCAGCACGGAGGCGGGAGGGCTGGTGGAGACCCAGTACTTC. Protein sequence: CASTEAGGLVETQYF.

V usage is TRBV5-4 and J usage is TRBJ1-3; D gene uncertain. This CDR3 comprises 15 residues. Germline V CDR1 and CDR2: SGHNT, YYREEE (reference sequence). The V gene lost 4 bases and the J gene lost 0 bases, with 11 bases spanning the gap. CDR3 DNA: TGTGCCAGCAGCATACAGCCGAACTCTGGAAACACCATATATTTT. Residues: CASSIQPNSGNTIYF.

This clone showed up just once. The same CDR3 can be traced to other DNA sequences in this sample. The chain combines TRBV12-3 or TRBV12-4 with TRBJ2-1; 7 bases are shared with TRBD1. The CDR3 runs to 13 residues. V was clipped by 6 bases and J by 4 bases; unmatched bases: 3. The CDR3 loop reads CASSWDRYNEQFF. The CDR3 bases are TGTGCCAGCAGCTGGGACAGATACAATGAGCAGTTCTTC.

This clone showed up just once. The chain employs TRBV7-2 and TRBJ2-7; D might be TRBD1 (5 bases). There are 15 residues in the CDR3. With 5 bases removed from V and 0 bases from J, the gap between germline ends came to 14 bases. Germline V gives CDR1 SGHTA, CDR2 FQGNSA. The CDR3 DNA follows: TGTGCCAGCAGCCCGAGTAGCAGGGCCTCCTACGAGCAGTACTTC. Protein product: CASSPSSRASYEQYF.

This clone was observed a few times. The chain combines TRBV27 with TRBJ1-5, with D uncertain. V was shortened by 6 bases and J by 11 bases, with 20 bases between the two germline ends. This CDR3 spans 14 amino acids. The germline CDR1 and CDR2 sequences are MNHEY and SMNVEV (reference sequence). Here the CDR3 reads CASSLRRGEGAQHF. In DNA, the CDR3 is TGTGCCAGCAGCCTCCGACGGGGAGAGGGAGCCCAGCATTTT.

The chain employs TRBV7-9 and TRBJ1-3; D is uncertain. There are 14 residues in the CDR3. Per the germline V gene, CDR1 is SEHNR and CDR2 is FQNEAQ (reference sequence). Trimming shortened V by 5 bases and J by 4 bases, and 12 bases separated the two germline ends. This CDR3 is CASSRTREGNTIYF. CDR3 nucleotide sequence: TGTGCCAGCAGCCGAACGCGGGAAGGAAACACCATATATTTT.

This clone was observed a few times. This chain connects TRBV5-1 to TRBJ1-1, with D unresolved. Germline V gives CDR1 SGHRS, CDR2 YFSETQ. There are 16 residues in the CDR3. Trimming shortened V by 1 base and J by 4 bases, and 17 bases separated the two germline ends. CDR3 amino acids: CASSLRQDFPGTEAFF. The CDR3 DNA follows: TGCGCCAGCAGCTTGAGGCAGGATTTCCCCGGCACTGAAGCTTTCTTT.

The CDR3 here is CASSLTSGYEQYF. In nucleotides, the CDR3 is TGCGCCAGCAGCTTGACTAGCGGCTACGAGCAGTACTTC. The V call is TRBV5-1, the J call TRBJ2-7; 8 positions agree with TRBD2. The CDR3 is made up of 13 amino acids. J lost 3 bases, V lost 1 base, and 0 bases had no gene match. Germline CDR1 and CDR2: SGHRS and YFSETQ.

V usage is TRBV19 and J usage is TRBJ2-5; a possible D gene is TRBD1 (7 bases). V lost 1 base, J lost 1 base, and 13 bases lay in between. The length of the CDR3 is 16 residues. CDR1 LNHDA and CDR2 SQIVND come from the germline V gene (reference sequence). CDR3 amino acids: CASSIGRGTVQETQYF. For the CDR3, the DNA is TGTGCCAGTAGTATAGGGCGCGGGACAGTCCAAGAGACCCAGTACTTC.

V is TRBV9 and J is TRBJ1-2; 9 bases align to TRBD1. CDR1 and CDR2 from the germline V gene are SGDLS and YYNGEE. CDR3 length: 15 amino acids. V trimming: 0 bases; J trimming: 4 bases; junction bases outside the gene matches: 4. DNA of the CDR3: TGTGCCAGCAGCGTAGAGGGACAGGGAGCCTATGGCTACACCTTC. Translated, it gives CASSVEGQGAYGYTF.

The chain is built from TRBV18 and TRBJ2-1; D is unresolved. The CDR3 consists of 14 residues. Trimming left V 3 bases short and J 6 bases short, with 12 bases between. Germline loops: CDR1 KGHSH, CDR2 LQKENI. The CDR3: CASSPRLSLNEQFF. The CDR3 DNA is TGTGCCAGCTCACCTCGGTTGTCCCTCAATGAGCAGTTCTTC.

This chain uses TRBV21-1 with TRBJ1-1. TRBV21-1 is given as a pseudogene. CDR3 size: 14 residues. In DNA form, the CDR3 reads TGTGCCAGCACTTGGGGGGAAATGAACACTGAAGCTTTCTTT. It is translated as CASTWGEMNTEAFF.